One and the same sample provided the 17 T cell receptor beta chains below, sequenced in a study of shared clonotypes between healthy human individuals. Assay: immunoSEQ multiplex PCR; the TCRdb copy retains only in-frame clones and omits some. The data show about a million clones, 75% seen once. The sample comprised memory CD4+ T cells sorted from blood. Sample subset: CD45RA-negative fraction. These receptors were obtained from a man between 18 and 29 years old in good health.

The chain carries TRBV5-1 and TRBJ2-1; 11 bases align to TRBD2. This CDR3 is built from 16 residues. Losses at the gene ends were 2 bases for V and 4 bases for J; bases not matched to a gene: 5. Germline CDR1 and CDR2: SGHRS and YFSETQ. The CDR3 nucleotides are TGCGCCAGCAGCTTAGGGACTAGCGGAGGGTACAATGAGCAGTTCTTC. This gives the protein CASSLGTSGGYNEQFF.

The chain couples TRBV7-8 to TRBJ2-5; TRBD1 matches at 8 bases. The CDR3 has 16 amino acids. Germline CDR1 reads SGHVS; CDR2 reads FQNEAQ. Trimming took 3 bases from V and 3 from J; bases not matched to a gene: 9. Written as DNA, the CDR3 is TGTGCCAGCAGCTTCAGTCTTTCGACAGGGGAAGAGACCCAGTACTTC. It encodes CASSFSLSTGEETQYF.

Here the CDR3 DNA reads TGTGCCAGTACCTCGACTAGCGGGAGGGCACGAACCGGGGAGCTGTTTTTT. Amino acid sequence: CASTSTSGRARTGELFF. The rearrangement uses TRBV19 and TRBJ2-2, with TRBD2 matching 14 bases. V trimming: 7 bases; J trimming: 5 bases; junction bases outside the gene matches: 9. The CDR3 spans 17 residues. The germline gives CDR1 LNHDA, CDR2 SQIVND (reference sequence).

This clone occurred many times. The J gene is TRBJ2-3, the V gene TRBV5-1; 9 nucleotides align to TRBD2. J lost 3 bases, V lost 5 bases, and 10 bases had no gene match. Germline loops: CDR1 SGHRS, CDR2 YFSETQ. The CDR3 length is 16 residues. The CDR3 loop reads CASRGGASGVTDTQYF. The CDR3 coding sequence is TGCGCCAGCAGAGGGGGAGCTAGCGGGGTAACAGATACGCAGTATTTT. Full variable domain (missing parts from reference TRBV5-1 and TRBJ2-3): KAGVTQTPRYLIKTRGQQVTLSCSPISGHRSVSWYQQTPGQGLQFLFEYFSETQRNKGNFPGRFSGRQFSNSRSEMNVSTLELGDSALYLCASRGGASGVTDTQYFGPGTRLTVL.

Concerning this clone: The same CDR3 is also encoded by other DNA sequences in this sample. The chain uses TRBV5-1 and TRBJ1-2, with no clear D. The CDR3 runs to 13 residues. Per germline, CDR1 SGHRS and CDR2 YFSETQ. The V end was cut by 0 bases, the J end by 2 bases, with 5 bases between. CDR3 sequence (DNA): TGCGCCAGCAGCTTGGACCCCAACTATGGCTACACCTTC. This gives the protein CASSLDPNYGYTF.

This clone has more than one count but fewer than ten. The chain joins TRBV5-6 to TRBJ1-2, with D possibly matching TRBD1 (5 bases). The V end lost 2 bases, the J end lost 7 bases, and 15 bases lay between the germline ends. Germline CDR1 is SGHDT and CDR2 is YYEEEE. The CDR3 is made up of 14 amino acids. CDR3 sequence (DNA): TGTGCCAGCAGCTTCAGGGCCGCCTCTGGTGGCTACACCTTC. It translates to CASSFRAASGGYTF.

The J gene is TRBJ2-5, the V gene TRBV29-1; 7 nucleotides line up with TRBD2. V dropped 6 bases and J dropped 4; count of bases not matched to a gene: 11. The CDR3 extends over 14 amino acids. Per the germline V gene, CDR1 is SQVTM and CDR2 is ANQGSEA. This CDR3 reads CSVNARGVGETQYF. As DNA, the CDR3 is TGCAGCGTCAACGCCCGGGGGGTGGGAGAGACCCAGTACTTC.

The rearrangement joins TRBV23-1 to TRBJ1-6; unclear D gene. TRBV23-1 is recorded as an ORF, its role being uncertain. The CDR3 covers 13 residues. V was clipped by 4 bases and J by 7 bases, with 8 bases between them. DNA of the CDR3: TGCGCCAGCAGTCTATGCTGCAATTCACCCCTCCACTTT. Its translation: CASSLCCNSPLHF.

This chain connects TRBV19 to TRBJ1-1; TRBD1 matches at 8 bases. V lost 7 bases and J lost 4; bases outside the gene matches: 20. The CDR3 loop spans 18 amino acids. Germline CDR1 is LNHDA and CDR2 is SQIVND (reference sequence). This chain's CDR3 is CASTPYPYGQGLGTEAFF. The CDR3 region has the DNA TGTGCCAGTACGCCATACCCGTATGGACAGGGATTAGGCACTGAAGCTTTCTTT.

This clone has a single count. The rearrangement joins TRBV6-5 to TRBJ2-7; D perhaps matches TRBD1 (5 bases). The CDR3 spans 15 residues. The V gene lost 2 bases and the J gene lost 5 bases, with 16 bases spanning the gap. Germline values: CDR1 MNHEY, CDR2 SVGAGI. The CDR3 DNA reads TGTGCCAGCAGTTACGGGGCAGGACCCCAGAACGAGCAGTACTTC. Translation: CASSYGAGPQNEQYF.

This clone was counted once. The V call is TRBV18, the J call TRBJ2-7, with TRBD2 identical over 12 bases. The CDR3 spans 16 residues. V gave up 6 bases and J gave up 0 bases; unmatched junction bases: 6. Germline assignment: CDR1 KGHSH and CDR2 LQKENI. The CDR3 spells CASSPGLAGISYEQYF. The CDR3 nucleotides read TGTGCCAGCTCGCCTGGACTAGCGGGAATCTCCTACGAGCAGTACTTC.

The chain is built from TRBV9 and TRBJ2-1; TRBD2 matches 9 bases. With 4 bases clipped from V and 6 bases from J, the junction kept 8 bases outside the gene matches. Germline V gene sequence: CDR1 SGDLS, CDR2 YYNGEE. The CDR3 runs to 15 residues. DNA for the CDR3: TGTGCCAGCAGCATAGCGGGAGCTTTGGTCAATGAGCAGTTCTTC. Residues: CASSIAGALVNEQFF. Based on the CDR3 plus reference TRBV9 and TRBJ2-1, the full variable domain is DSGVTQTPKHLITATGQRVTLRCSPRSGDLSVYWYQQSLDQGLQFLIQYYNGEERAKGNILERFSAQQFPDLHSELNLSSLELGDSALYFCASSIAGALVNEQFFGPGTRLTVL.

The chain has TRBV5-4 and TRBJ2-7; 8 positions agree with TRBD2. Germline V gene data show CDR1 as SGHNT and CDR2 as YYREEE (reference sequence). This CDR3 region has 15 residues. V dropped 1 base and J dropped 3; count of bases not matched to a gene: 6. CDR3 in DNA: TGTGCCAGCAGCTTGCGGTCCAGCGGGAGCTACGAGCAGTACTTC. It is translated as CASSLRSSGSYEQYF.

The sample holds one count of this clone. The CDR3 sequence: CASSVLTDTQYF. The CDR3 nucleotides are TGTGCCAGCAGCGTACTCACAGATACGCAGTATTTT. This sequence joins TRBV6-1 and TRBJ2-3; no clear D. Looked up from germline, CDR1 is MNHNS and CDR2 is SASEGT. The CDR3 runs 12 residues. The V and J ends lost 6 bases and 2 bases respectively, with 6 bases between them.

This chain joins TRBV9 and TRBJ2-1; tentative D call: TRBD2 (6 bases). V lost 5 bases and J 7 bases, leaving 19 bases between the germline ends. The CDR3 consists of 15 residues. Per the germline V gene, CDR1 is SGDLS and CDR2 is YYNGEE. The CDR3 DNA follows: TGTGCCAGCAGAAGAGGGGAGGCAATCGGGAATGAGCAGTTCTTC. Translating it yields CASRRGEAIGNEQFF. The full variable domain, in which reference TRBV9 and TRBJ2-1 provide the parts outside the CDR3, is DSGVTQTPKHLITATGQRVTLRCSPRSGDLSVYWYQQSLDQGLQFLIQYYNGEERAKGNILERFSAQQFPDLHSELNLSSLELGDSALYFCASRRGEAIGNEQFFGPGTRLTVL.

The chain recombines TRBV7-6 with TRBJ1-4, with a tentative D call TRBD1 (5 bases). CDR1 and CDR2 from the germline V gene are SGHVS and FNYEAQ. V lost 2 bases, J lost 5 bases, and 12 bases lay in between. The CDR3 consists of 15 residues. The CDR3 is CASSLFGEGNEKLFF. CDR3 nucleotide sequence: TGTGCCAGCAGCTTATTCGGGGAGGGGAATGAAAAACTGTTTTTT.

This clone is a singleton in its sample. The rearrangement uses TRBV6-5 and TRBJ1-3; TRBD1 might be the D (6 bases). Trimming left V 5 bases short and J 0 bases short, with 8 bases between. Germline CDR1 is MNHEY and CDR2 is SVGAGI. CDR3 size: 14 residues. The CDR3 DNA is TGTGCCAGCAGTCGACAGGTCTCTGGAAACACCATATATTTT. Translating it yields CASSRQVSGNTIYF.